The clone carrying this T cell receptor beta chain was counted between two and nine times. The antigen remains unidentified. Trimming stripped 5 bases from V and 4 bases from J, with 18 bases between. The germline V gene has CDR1 DFQATT and CDR2 SNEGSKA (reference sequence). The CDR3 spans 14 residues. This sample was included in a study of T cells after yellow fever vaccination. Study details: Preparation of fractions with low cell numbers was performed using SMART-Seq v4 Ultra Low Input. General study results and limits: Clonotypes found in both CD4 and CD8 compartments made up a small share.

MiXCR was run by TCRdb on the 5' RACE reads, yielding one entry per CDR3 protein. The repertoire holds hundreds of thousands of distinct CDR3 sequences, with 15% to 20% as singletons. Sample: PBMCs, taken 15 days after the yellow fever booster vaccination. The chain recombines TRBV20-1 with TRBJ2-7, with a weak D call TRBD2 (6 bases). This TCR came from a man aged 30 to 45 who received the YFV17D yellow fever vaccine. The CDR3 loop is CSAPRLEAPYEQYF. The CDR3 bases are TGCAGTGCTCCCCGACTAGAGGCGCCTTACGAGCAGTACTTC.